These T cell receptor beta chains were read from a single sample in a study of blood T cell repertoires in COVID-19. Only in-frame clones appear in the TCRdb table, and some are missing; sequencing was by immunoSEQ multiplex PCR. The table includes some 700,000 clones, 90% detected once. Specimen: peripheral blood. The receptors come from a young woman with acute or convalescent COVID-19. The CDR3 runs from the conserved cysteine through the conserved F or W. The D gene is left open where the match is weak. Where a row states a size, it is once, few, many or the class of an expanded clone; other rows omit it.

>-|-|TRBJ2-1|TRBV11-3
CASSTGSYNEQFF
TGTGCCAGCAGTACGGGGTCCTACAATGAGCAGTTCTTC
>-|TRBD2|TRBJ2-3|TRBV7-2
CASSLGLAGVIVGDTQYF
TGTGCCAGCAGCTTGGGACTAGCGGGGGTTATCGTTGGGGATACGCAGTATTTT
>once|TRBD2|TRBJ2-3|TRBV3-1/TRBV3-2
CASSQVPGGAKGGDTQYF
TGTGCCAGCAGCCAAGTCCCGGGGGGGGCGAAGGGTGGAGATACGCAGTATTTT
>-|-|TRBJ1-2|TRBV7-2
CASSLGPGRTFVGYTF
TGTGCCAGCAGCTTAGGGCCGGGGAGGACTTTCGTTGGCTACACCTTC
>-|TRBD1|TRBJ2-7|TRBV15
CATSTYRQGSSYEQYF
TGTGCCACCAGCACCTACCGACAGGGGAGCTCCTACGAGCAGTACTTC
>-|-|TRBJ1-6|TRBV7-2
CASSLDPGKTLHF
TGTGCCAGCAGCTTGGATCCGGGAAAGACCCTCCACTTT
>-|-|TRBJ2-7|TRBV18
CASSPRRGDEQYF
TGTGCCAGCTCACCAAGGAGGGGCGACGAGCAGTACTTC
>-|-|TRBJ2-3|TRBV5-1
CASSPGTDTQYF
TGCGCCAGCAGCCCGGGCACAGATACGCAGTATTTT
>-|-|TRBJ1-2|TRBV6-2/TRBV6-3
CASSDGQQPYGYTF
TGTGCCAGCAGTGACGGACAGCAGCCCTATGGCTACACCTTC
>-|-|TRBJ2-7|TRBV9
CASSEEATYEQYF
TGTGCCAGCAGCGAAGAGGCAACCTACGAGCAGTACTTC
>-|TRBD1|TRBJ1-2|TRBV30
CAWMPDRGVNYGYTF
TGTGCCTGGATGCCCGACAGGGGCGTTAACTATGGCTACACCTTC
>many|TRBD1|TRBJ1-2|TRBV6-1
CASSEATGGNYGYTF
TGTGCCAGCAGTGAAGCGACAGGGGGGAACTATGGCTACACCTTC
>-|TRBD1|TRBJ2-3|TRBV27
CASGVPWTGRADAQYF
TGTGCCAGCGGTGTGCCGTGGACAGGGCGCGCAGATGCGCAGTATTTT
>-|-|TRBJ2-7|TRBV9
CASSGGRGEQYF
TGTGCCAGCAGCGGCGGACGGGGCGAGCAGTACTTC
>-|TRBD1|TRBJ1-2|TRBV7-6
CASSAPGQTYRYTF
TGTGCCAGCAGTGCACCGGGACAGACTTATCGCTACACCTTC
>-|-|TRBJ2-3|TRBV5-5
CASSLYPKQGQDTQYF
TGTGCCAGCAGCTTGTACCCGAAACAGGGTCAAGATACGCAGTATTTT
>-|TRBD1|TRBJ2-2|TRBV2
CATSGQGNTGELFF
TGTGCCACCTCGGGACAGGGAAACACCGGGGAGCTGTTTTTT
>-|-|TRBJ2-7|TRBV5-6
CASSLGAHEQYF
TGTGCCAGCAGCTTGGGGGCGCACGAGCAGTACTTC
>-|TRBD1|TRBJ1-2|TRBV19
CASSPGTGDYGYTF
TGTGCCAGTAGTCCTGGGACAGGGGACTATGGCTACACCTTC
>-|-|TRBJ1-1|TRBV9
CASSVDTATNTEAFF
TGTGCCAGCAGCGTAGACACAGCAACTAACACTGAAGCTTTCTTT
>-|TRBD2|TRBJ2-7|TRBV6-6
CASSPRLSGLASYEQYF
TGTGCCAGCAGTCCCCGCCTGTCGGGACTAGCTTCCTACGAGCAGTACTTC
>-|-|TRBJ1-1|TRBV6-4
CASSLGGMAEAFF
TGTGCCAGCAGCCTGGGGGGTATGGCTGAAGCTTTCTTT
>-|TRBD1|TRBJ1-3|TRBV13
CASGAGGSGNTIYF
TGTGCCAGCGGCGCAGGGGGCTCTGGAAACACCATATATTTT
>-|-|TRBJ1-2|TRBV4-1
CASSQSGGRGYGYTF
TGCGCCAGCAGCCAGTCGGGAGGAAGGGGCTATGGCTACACCTTC
>once|-|TRBJ1-1|TRBV5-1
CASSLVEGMNTEAFF
TGCGCCAGCAGCTTGGTAGAGGGAATGAACACTGAAGCTTTCTTT
>once|TRBD2|TRBJ2-1|TRBV19
CASSYSGGNEQFF
TGTGCCAGTAGCTATAGCGGGGGGAATGAGCAGTTCTTC
>-|TRBD1|TRBJ1-6|TRBV4-2
CASSQHLPGQGESPLHF
TGTGCCAGCAGCCAACACCTCCCCGGACAGGGAGAGTCACCCCTCCACTTT
>-|-|TRBJ1-2|TRBV20-1
CSASSGINYGYTF
TGCAGTGCTAGTTCCGGGATCAACTATGGCTACACCTTC